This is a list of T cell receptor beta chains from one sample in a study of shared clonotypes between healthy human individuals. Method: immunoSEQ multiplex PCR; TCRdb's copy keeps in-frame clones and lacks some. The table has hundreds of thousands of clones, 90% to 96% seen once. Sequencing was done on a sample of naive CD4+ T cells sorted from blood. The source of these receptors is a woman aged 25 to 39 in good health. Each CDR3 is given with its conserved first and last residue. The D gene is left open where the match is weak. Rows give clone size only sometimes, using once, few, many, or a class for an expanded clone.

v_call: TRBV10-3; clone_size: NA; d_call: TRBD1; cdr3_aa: CAISEDRGASGNTIYF
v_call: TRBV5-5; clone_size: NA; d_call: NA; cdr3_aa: CASSRAHSNQPQHF
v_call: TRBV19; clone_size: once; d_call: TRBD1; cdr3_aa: CASSKRTGQNQPQHF
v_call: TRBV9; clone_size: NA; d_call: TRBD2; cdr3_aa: CASSAGLAGLAETQYF
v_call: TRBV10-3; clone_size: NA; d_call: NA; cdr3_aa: CAISVGESSGANVLTF
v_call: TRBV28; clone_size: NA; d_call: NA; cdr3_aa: CASSLYRALNTEAFF
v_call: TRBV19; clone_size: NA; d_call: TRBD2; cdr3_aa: CASSISSGSSGANVLTF
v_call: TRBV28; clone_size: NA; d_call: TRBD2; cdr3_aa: CASSVTSGRYSYEQYF
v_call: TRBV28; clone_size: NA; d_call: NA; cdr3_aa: CASSTHTANTEAFF
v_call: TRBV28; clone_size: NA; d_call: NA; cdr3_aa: CASSLQGQATNEKLFF
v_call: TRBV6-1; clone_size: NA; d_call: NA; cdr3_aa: CASIRTYEQYF
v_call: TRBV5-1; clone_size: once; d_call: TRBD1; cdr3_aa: CASSLPGQMNTEAFF
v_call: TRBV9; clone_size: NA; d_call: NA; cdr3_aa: CASSSRGQPGTGELFF
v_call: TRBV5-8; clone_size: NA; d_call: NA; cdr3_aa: CASSLVGPRQETQYF
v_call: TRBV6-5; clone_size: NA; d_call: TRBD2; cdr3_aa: CASSPTREGEQFF
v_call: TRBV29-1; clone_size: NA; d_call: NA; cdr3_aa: CSVAGTLSVEQYF
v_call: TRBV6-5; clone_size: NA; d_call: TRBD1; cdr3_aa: CASSSRDRVPYEQYF
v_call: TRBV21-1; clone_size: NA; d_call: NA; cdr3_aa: CASSEGTADQPQHF
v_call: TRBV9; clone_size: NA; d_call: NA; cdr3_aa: CASSDVSGENTGELFF
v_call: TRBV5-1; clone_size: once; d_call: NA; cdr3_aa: CASSLGPPSYEQYF
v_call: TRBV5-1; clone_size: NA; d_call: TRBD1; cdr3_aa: CASTLGTGGFYEQYF
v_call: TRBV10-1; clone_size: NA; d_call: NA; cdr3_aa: CAGGPSKAETQYF
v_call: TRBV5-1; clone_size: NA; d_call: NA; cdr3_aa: CASSTMSGTGYNEQFF
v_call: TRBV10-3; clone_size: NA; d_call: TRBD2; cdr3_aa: CAISEVSGRWSTDTQYF
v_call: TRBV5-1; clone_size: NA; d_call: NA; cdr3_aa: CASSLVRDNEQFF
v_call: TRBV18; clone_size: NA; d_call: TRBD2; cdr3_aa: CASSPRGSLQETQYF
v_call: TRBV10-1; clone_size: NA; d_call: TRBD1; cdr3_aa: CASRPGTENQPQHF
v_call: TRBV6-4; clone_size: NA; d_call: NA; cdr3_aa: CASSDAEGTDTQYF
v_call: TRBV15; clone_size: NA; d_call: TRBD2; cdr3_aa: CATSSGLAAYEQYF
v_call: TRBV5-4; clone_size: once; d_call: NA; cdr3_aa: CASSLKAAVSGELFF
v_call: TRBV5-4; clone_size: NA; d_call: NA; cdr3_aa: CASSSDWFDEQYF
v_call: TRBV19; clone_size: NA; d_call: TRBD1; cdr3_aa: CASSTYSGQGGSPLHF
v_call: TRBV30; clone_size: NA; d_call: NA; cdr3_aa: CAWGAHRTDTQYF
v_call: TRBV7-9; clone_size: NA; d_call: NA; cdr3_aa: CASSFTRGTGELFF
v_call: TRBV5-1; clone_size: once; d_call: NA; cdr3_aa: CASSPGARDTYGYTF
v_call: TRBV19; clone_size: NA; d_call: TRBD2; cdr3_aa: CASSIDPGTTNTGELFF